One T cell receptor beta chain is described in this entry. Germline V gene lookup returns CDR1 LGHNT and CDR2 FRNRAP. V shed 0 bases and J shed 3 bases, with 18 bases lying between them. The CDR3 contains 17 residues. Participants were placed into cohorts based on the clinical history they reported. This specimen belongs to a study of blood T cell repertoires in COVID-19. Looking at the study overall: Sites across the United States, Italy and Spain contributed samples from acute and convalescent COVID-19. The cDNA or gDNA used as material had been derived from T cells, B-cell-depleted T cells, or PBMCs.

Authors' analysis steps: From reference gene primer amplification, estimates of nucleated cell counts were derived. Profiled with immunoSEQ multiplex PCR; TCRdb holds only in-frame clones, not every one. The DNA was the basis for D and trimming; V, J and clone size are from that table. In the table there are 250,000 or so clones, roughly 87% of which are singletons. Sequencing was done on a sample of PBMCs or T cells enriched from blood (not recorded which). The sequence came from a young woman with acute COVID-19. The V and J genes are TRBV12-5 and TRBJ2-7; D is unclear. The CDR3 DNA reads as TGTGCTAGTGGTTTGGTAGCAGCGAGAGGAGATTTCTACGAGCAGTACTTC. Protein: CASGLVAARGDFYEQYF.